The next 30 T cell receptor beta chains were all read from a single sample in a study of blood T cell repertoires in COVID-19. Using immunoSEQ multiplex PCR, the repertoire was profiled, and TCRdb retains in-frame clones only, with some absent. Seen here are about 160,000 clones, about 85% observed once, and the top ten hold roughly 3%. The sample consisted of peripheral blood. The receptor set was obtained from a human donor with acute or convalescent COVID-19. The donor label of this sample is uncertain.

Here the CDR3 reads CASSPTGSHYGYTF. CDR3 bases: TGTGCCAGCTCACCAACAGGGTCTCACTATGGCTACACCTTC. This rearrangement joins TRBV18 to TRBJ1-2, with a possible D match to TRBD1 (6 bases). The V gene's germline CDR1 is KGHSH and CDR2 LQKENI. V was shortened by 2 bases and J by 3 bases, with 10 bases between the two germline ends. The CDR3 consists of 14 residues.

J is TRBJ2-1 and V is TRBV30; D is undetermined. V dropped 2 bases and J dropped 12 bases, with 14 bases sitting between them. This CDR3 comprises 12 residues. Per germline, CDR1 GTSNPN and CDR2 SVGIG (reference sequence). The CDR3 here is CAWSIINNRQFF. Written as DNA, the CDR3 is TGTGCCTGGAGTATCATAAACAACAGGCAGTTCTTC.

This chain uses TRBV4-2 with TRBJ1-2, with 7 bases aligning to TRBD1. Germline values: CDR1 LGHNA, CDR2 YNFKEQ. J was trimmed by 2 bases and V by 4 bases; bases with no gene match: 7. The CDR3 covers 15 residues. CDR3 DNA sequence: TGTGCCAGCAGCCCAGACAGGGTCAGGAACTATGGCTACACCTTC. It yields the protein CASSPDRVRNYGYTF.

The chain is built from TRBV9 and TRBJ1-1; TRBD1 matches at 9 bases. The J segment lost 6 bases and the V segment lost 0 bases, leaving 6 bases of the junction unmatched. CDR1 SGDLS and CDR2 YYNGEE come from the germline V gene. This CDR3 region has 15 residues. In DNA, the CDR3 is TGTGCCAGCAGCGTAGGGGGGGACAGGGCCCCTGAAGCTTTCTTT. The encoded protein is CASSVGGDRAPEAFF.

A note on this clone: Within the sample, other DNA sequences also encode this same CDR3. The CDR3 reads CASSLGTGYGYTF. The DNA of the CDR3 is TGTGCCAGCAGTTTAGGGACAGGCTATGGCTACACCTTC. The chain employs TRBV28 and TRBJ1-2; 8 bases fit TRBD1. Germline-derived CDR1 and CDR2 are MDHEN and SYDVKM. This CDR3 spans 13 amino acids. Germline trimming cut 2 bases from V and 4 bases from J; bases unmatched to any gene: 0.

This chain uses TRBV12-5 with TRBJ2-3; 11 nucleotides line up with TRBD2. Germline trimming cut 4 bases from V and 8 bases from J; bases unmatched to any gene: 11. The germline CDR1 and CDR2 sequences are LGHNT and FRNRAP. The CDR3 totals 16 residues. The CDR3 region is CASGSGTSGSRSTQYF. In DNA form, the CDR3 reads TGTGCTAGTGGTTCGGGGACTAGCGGTTCAAGGAGTACGCAGTATTTT. Based on the CDR3 plus reference TRBV12-5 and TRBJ2-3, the full variable domain is DARVTQTPRHKVTEMGQEVTMRCQPILGHNTVFWYRQTMMQGLELLAYFRNRAPLDDSGMPKDRFSAEMPDATLATLKIQPSEPRDSAVYFCASGSGTSGSRSTQYFGPGTRLTVL.

The chain links TRBV6-5 to TRBJ2-3, with TRBD2 as a possible D gene (6 bases). Per germline, CDR1 MNHEY and CDR2 SVGAGI. The CDR3 is 14 amino acids. Trimming removed 0 bases from V and 8 bases from J, with 12 bases in between. As DNA, the CDR3 is TGTGCCAGCAGTTACTCGAATCGGAGGGGTACGCAGTATTTT. Translation gives CASSYSNRRGTQYF.

The sample holds a few counts of this clone. The chain recombines TRBV12-3 or TRBV12-4 with TRBJ1-5; D remains ambiguous. The CDR3 is 12 amino acids. V was trimmed by 8 bases and J by 5 bases, leaving 10 bases between them. CDR3 protein: CASHGEDQPQHF. The CDR3 nucleotides read TGTGCCAGCCACGGGGAGGATCAGCCCCAGCATTTT.

CDR3: CASSKSLGQTGLKLFF. CDR3 coding DNA: TGTGCCAGCAGTAAATCCCTCGGACAAACCGGGTTAAAACTGTTTTTT. J is TRBJ1-4 and V is TRBV6-2 or TRBV6-3, with TRBD1 as a possible D gene (5 bases). Germline V gene data show CDR1 as MNHEY and CDR2 as SVGEGT. Trimming left V 5 bases short and J 10 bases short, with 23 bases between. The CDR3 sequence is 16 residues long.

The chain carries TRBV7-3 and TRBJ2-3; TRBD2 agrees at 14 bases. Losses at the gene ends were 5 bases for V and 5 bases for J; bases not matched to a gene: 9. Germline CDR1 SGHTA, CDR2 FQGTGA. This CDR3 is built from 17 residues. DNA for the CDR3: TGTGCCAGCAGCCTAAGACTAGCGGGGGGGCATGTAGATACGCAGTATTTT. Encoded protein: CASSLRLAGGHVDTQYF.

The chain employs TRBV7-3 and TRBJ2-2; TRBD2 matches 8 bases. J gave up 4 bases and V 4 bases, and 8 bases lay outside the gene matches. This CDR3 region has 16 residues. Germline V gives CDR1 SGHTA, CDR2 FQGTGA. CDR3 DNA sequence: TGTGCCAGCAGCTCACAGGGACTAGGCTTCACCGGGGAGCTGTTTTTT. Translating it yields CASSSQGLGFTGELFF.

This chain links TRBV28 with TRBJ1-2, with a tentative D call TRBD1 (6 bases). Trimming took off 2 bases at V and 11 bases at J, with 24 bases between the two ends. This CDR3 contains 16 residues. CDR1 is MDHEN, CDR2 SYDVKM, per germline. CDR3: CASSLLYLGAVFGYTF. CDR3 sequence (DNA): TGTGCCAGCAGTTTACTCTACCTGGGGGCTGTGTTTGGGTACACCTTC.

The chain combines TRBV30 with TRBJ1-6; D may be TRBD1 (6 bases). The CDR3 is 13 residues long. V was shortened by 3 bases and J by 7 bases, with 10 bases between the two germline ends. In germline, CDR1 is GTSNPN, CDR2 SVGIG (reference sequence). The CDR3 DNA reads as TGTGCCTGGAGGAGGCAGGGGAATTCACCCCTCCACTTT. Its translation is CAWRRQGNSPLHF.

The chain combines TRBV2 with TRBJ2-1; 9 bases map to TRBD2. The CDR3 is made up of 16 amino acids. The J segment lost 2 bases and the V segment lost 6 bases, leaving 8 bases of the junction unmatched. Per germline, CDR1 SNHLY and CDR2 FYNNEI. The CDR3 loop is CASSLLAGVTYNEQFF. CDR3 DNA sequence: TGTGCCAGCAGCCTACTAGCGGGTGTAACCTACAATGAGCAGTTCTTC. Full variable domain (missing parts from reference TRBV2 and TRBJ2-1): EPEVTQTPSHQVTQMGQEVILRCVPISNHLYFYWYRQILGQKVEFLVSFYNNEISEKSEIFDDQFSVERPDGSNFTLKIRSTKLEDSAMYFCASSLLAGVTYNEQFFGPGTRLTVL.

The gene calls are TRBV7-9 and TRBJ1-3; D is possibly TRBD1 (6 bases). Germline-derived CDR1 and CDR2 are SEHNR and FQNEAQ (reference sequence). The CDR3 is made up of 17 amino acids. Trimming took off 3 bases at V and 0 bases at J, with 15 bases between the two ends. The CDR3 spells CASSFWTARYSGNTIYF. CDR3 in DNA: TGTGCCAGCAGCTTTTGGACAGCTCGCTACTCTGGAAACACCATATATTTT.

The chain uses TRBV10-3 and TRBJ2-7; perhaps TRBD1 as D (7 bases). This CDR3 contains 18 residues. Trimming took 2 bases from V and 1 from J, leaving 21 bases between them. The germline V gene encodes CDR1 ENHRY and CDR2 SYGVKD. The CDR3 DNA reads as TGTGCCATCAGTGAGCCGGGACAGCCACAAGGAGGGTCCTACGAGCAGTACTTC. Protein product: CAISEPGQPQGGSYEQYF.

The chain is built from TRBV2 and TRBJ1-5, with D tentatively TRBD1 (6 bases). The CDR3 consists of 13 residues. CDR1 and CDR2 from the germline V gene are SNHLY and FYNNEI. V was pared by 6 bases and J by 7 bases, with 13 bases between. CDR3 region: CASRIQGGQPQHF. The CDR3 coding sequence is TGTGCCAGCAGAATACAGGGCGGCCAGCCCCAGCATTTT.

The chain employs TRBV2 and TRBJ1-4, with D uncertain. The CDR3 covers 12 residues. The germline CDR1 and CDR2 sequences are SNHLY and FYNNEI. Trimming removed 5 bases from V and 8 bases from J, with 9 bases in between. Here the CDR3 reads CASSSGGEKLFF. CDR3 bases: TGTGCCAGCAGTTCTGGAGGGGAAAAACTGTTTTTT. Filled out from reference TRBV2 and TRBJ1-4, the complete variable domain reads EPEVTQTPSHQVTQMGQEVILRCVPISNHLYFYWYRQILGQKVEFLVSFYNNEISEKSEIFDDQFSVERPDGSNFTLKIRSTKLEDSAMYFCASSSGGEKLFFGSGTQLSVL.

V usage is TRBV3-1 (or the pseudogene TRBV3-2) and J usage is TRBJ1-2; 10 bases align to TRBD1. J was trimmed by 7 bases and V by 4 bases; bases with no gene match: 6. The CDR3 consists of 14 residues. Germline V lookup: CDR1 LGHDT, CDR2 YNNKEL (reference sequence). The CDR3 region is CASSPGQGPPGYTF. CDR3 nucleotides: TGTGCCAGCAGCCCGGGACAGGGGCCCCCTGGCTACACCTTC.

The V and J genes are TRBV9 and TRBJ1-1, with D possibly being TRBD1 (6 bases). Germline lookup yields CDR1 SGDLS and CDR2 YYNGEE. V was clipped by 2 bases and J by 1 base, with 12 bases between them. CDR3 length: 15 amino acids. CDR3 nucleotide sequence: TGTGCCAGCAGCGTCCGGGACACCAAGAACACTGAAGCTTTCTTT. This gives the protein CASSVRDTKNTEAFF.

This chain joins TRBV6-6 and TRBJ2-7; TRBD2 might be the D (6 bases). This CDR3 spans 14 amino acids. Germline V gene lookup returns CDR1 MNHNY and CDR2 SVGAGI (reference sequence). V gave up 6 bases and J gave up 2 bases, with 14 bases separating them. The CDR3 DNA reads TGTGCCAGCAGCCCCCGGGACTCCACCTACGAGCAGTACTTC. This encodes CASSPRDSTYEQYF.

The chain uses TRBV4-3 and TRBJ1-2, with D hard to call. Trimming stripped 0 bases from V and 2 bases from J, with 25 bases between. The CDR3 is 20 amino acids. Per the germline V gene, CDR1 is LGHNA and CDR2 is YSLEER. This CDR3 reads CASSQDKFIYTASPNYGYTF. Written as DNA, the CDR3 is TGCGCCAGCAGCCAAGATAAGTTTATATACACAGCCAGCCCCAACTATGGCTACACCTTC.

This chain links TRBV19 with TRBJ1-2, with D possibly being TRBD1 (6 bases). Germline CDR1 is LNHDA and CDR2 is SQIVND (reference sequence). Trimming cost V 5 bases and J 5 bases, with 9 bases left between them. The CDR3 is made up of 12 amino acids. CDR3 DNA sequence: TGTGCCAGTAGTGACAGGCGATATGGCTACACCTTC. Translated: CASSDRRYGYTF.

The chain joins TRBV3-1 (or the pseudogene TRBV3-2) to TRBJ2-5, with 7 nucleotides matching TRBD2. The CDR3 has 15 residues. After removal of 1 base from V and 6 bases from J, the junction contained 8 bases not matched to a gene. Per germline, CDR1 LGHDT and CDR2 YNNKEL (reference sequence). This CDR3 is CASSQGGGREKTQYF. The CDR3 nucleotides read TGTGCCAGCAGCCAAGGGGGCGGGAGAGAAAAGACCCAGTACTTC.

This chain connects TRBV5-4 to TRBJ1-2; D perhaps matches TRBD1 (5 bases). V lost 7 bases and J 4 bases, leaving 14 bases between the germline ends. The CDR3 consists of 13 residues. CDR1 is SGHNT and CDR2 is YYREEE in the germline V gene (reference sequence). Here the CDR3 DNA reads TGTGCCAGCCAGGGTAATCCCATCTATGGCTACACCTTC. It translates to CASQGNPIYGYTF.

This clone has just one count. The chain combines TRBV6-6 with TRBJ2-7, with D maybe TRBD2 (5 bases). Germline V gene sequence: CDR1 MNHNY, CDR2 SVGAGI (reference sequence). This CDR3 contains 14 residues. V gave up 0 bases and J gave up 5 bases, with 11 bases separating them. The CDR3 coding sequence is TGTGCCAGCAGTTACTCCGTTAGAGGGAACGAGCAGTACTTC. As protein: CASSYSVRGNEQYF.

The V call is TRBV7-6, the J call TRBJ2-6, with D tentatively TRBD1 (6 bases). Trimming took 5 bases from V and 2 from J, leaving 10 bases between them. Germline CDR1 SGHVS, CDR2 FNYEAQ. This CDR3 has 15 amino acids. CDR3 protein: CASSQTGTGANVLTF. Written as DNA, the CDR3 is TGTGCCAGCAGCCAAACAGGGACTGGGGCCAACGTCCTGACTTTC.

This clone was recorded a few times. CDR3 bases: TGTGCCAGCAGCCTGACAGGGAGCACCGGGGAGCTGTTTTTT. Translation: CASSLTGSTGELFF. The genes are TRBV5-4 and TRBJ2-2, with 7 bases matching TRBD1. V shed 4 bases and J 4 bases; nucleotides not matched to a gene: 4. Germline loops: CDR1 SGHNT, CDR2 YYREEE (reference sequence). The CDR3 consists of 14 residues.

V is TRBV11-2 and J is TRBJ2-5, with D unclear. CDR1 is SGHAT, CDR2 FQNNGV, per germline. The CDR3 has 12 amino acids. The V end was cut by 4 bases, the J end by 5 bases, with 8 bases between. CDR3 region: CASSSLRETQYF. DNA for the CDR3: TGTGCCAGCAGCTCACTCAGGGAGACCCAGTACTTC. The full variable domain, in which reference TRBV11-2 and TRBJ2-5 provide the parts outside the CDR3, is EAGVAQSPRYKIIEKRQSVAFWCNPISGHATLYWYQQILGQGPKLLIQFQNNGVVDDSQLPKDRFSAERLKGVDSTLKIQPAKLEDSAVYLCASSSLRETQYFGPGTRLLVL.

A few counts support this clone. The rearrangement links TRBV10-1 to TRBJ2-2, with TRBD2 matching over 13 bases. Germline V gene lookup returns CDR1 WNHNN and CDR2 SYGVQD (reference sequence). The CDR3 loop spans 17 amino acids. V was pared by 8 bases and J by 1 base, with 7 bases of the junction left unmatched. Here the CDR3 reads CASGGTSGDLNTGELFF. The CDR3 nucleotides read TGCGCCAGCGGCGGGACTAGCGGGGACCTGAACACCGGGGAGCTGTTTTTT.